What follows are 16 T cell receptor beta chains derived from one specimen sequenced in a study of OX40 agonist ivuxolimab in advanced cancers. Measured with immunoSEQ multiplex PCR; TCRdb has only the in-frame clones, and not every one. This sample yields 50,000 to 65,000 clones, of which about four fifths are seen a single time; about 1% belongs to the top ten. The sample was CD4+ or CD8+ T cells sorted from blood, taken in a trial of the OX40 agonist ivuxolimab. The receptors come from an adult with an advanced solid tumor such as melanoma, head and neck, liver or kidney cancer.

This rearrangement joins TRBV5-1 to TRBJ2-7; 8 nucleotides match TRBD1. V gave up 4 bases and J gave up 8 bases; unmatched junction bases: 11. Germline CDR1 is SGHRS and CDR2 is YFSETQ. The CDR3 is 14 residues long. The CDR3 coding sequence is TGCGCCAGCAGCCAGGACCCAGGGGGCAATCAGCAGTACTTC. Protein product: CASSQDPGGNQQYF.

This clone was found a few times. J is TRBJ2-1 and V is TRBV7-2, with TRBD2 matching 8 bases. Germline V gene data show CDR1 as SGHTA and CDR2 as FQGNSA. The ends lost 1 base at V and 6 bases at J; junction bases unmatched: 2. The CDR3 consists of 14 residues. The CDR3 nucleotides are TGTGCCAGCAGCTTAGAACTAGCGGTCAATGAGCAGTTCTTC. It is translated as CASSLELAVNEQFF.

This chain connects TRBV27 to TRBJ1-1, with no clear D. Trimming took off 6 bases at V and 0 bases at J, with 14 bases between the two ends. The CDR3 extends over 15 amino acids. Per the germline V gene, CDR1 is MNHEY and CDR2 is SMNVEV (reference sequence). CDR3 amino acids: CASRPEYSMNTEAFF. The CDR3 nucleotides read TGTGCCAGCAGGCCAGAATACTCGATGAACACTGAAGCTTTCTTT.

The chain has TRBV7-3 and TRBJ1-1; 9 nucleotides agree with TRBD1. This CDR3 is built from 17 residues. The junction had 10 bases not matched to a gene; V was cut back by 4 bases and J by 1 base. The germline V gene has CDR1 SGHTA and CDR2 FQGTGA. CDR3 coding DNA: TGTGCCAGCAGCTCCGGACAGGGGAGGCTAAAGAACACTGAAGCTTTCTTT. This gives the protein CASSSGQGRLKNTEAFF.

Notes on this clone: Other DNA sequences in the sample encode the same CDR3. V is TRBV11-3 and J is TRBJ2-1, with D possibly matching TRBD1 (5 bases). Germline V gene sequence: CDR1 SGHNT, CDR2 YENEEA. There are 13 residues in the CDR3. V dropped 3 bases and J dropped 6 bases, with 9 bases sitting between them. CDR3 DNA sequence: TGTGCCAGCAGCTTGGCAGGGTCCAATGAGCAGTTCTTC. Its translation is CASSLAGSNEQFF.

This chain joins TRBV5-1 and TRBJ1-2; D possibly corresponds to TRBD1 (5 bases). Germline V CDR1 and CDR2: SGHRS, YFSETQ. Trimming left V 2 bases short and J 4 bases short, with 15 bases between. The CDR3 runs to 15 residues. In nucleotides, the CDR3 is TGCGCCAGCAGCTTCGGGATCAGCGGGGGCTATGGCTACACCTTC. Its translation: CASSFGISGGYGYTF.

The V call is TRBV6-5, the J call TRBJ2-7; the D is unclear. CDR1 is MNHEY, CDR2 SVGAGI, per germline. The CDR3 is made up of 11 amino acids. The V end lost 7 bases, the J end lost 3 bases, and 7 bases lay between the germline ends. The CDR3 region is CASTKGYEQYF. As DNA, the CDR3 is TGTGCCAGCACCAAAGGCTACGAGCAGTACTTC.

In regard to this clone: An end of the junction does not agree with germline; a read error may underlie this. The CDR3 loop is CAWGVGAASLAGNTIYF. CDR3 sequence (DNA): TGTGCCTGGGGTGTAGGGGCCGCCTCCCTTGCTGGAAACACCATATATTTT. The chain carries TRBV30 and TRBJ1-3; a weak D match, TRBD1 (5 bases). CDR1 is GTSNPN, CDR2 SVGIG, per germline (reference sequence). The CDR3 consists of 17 residues.

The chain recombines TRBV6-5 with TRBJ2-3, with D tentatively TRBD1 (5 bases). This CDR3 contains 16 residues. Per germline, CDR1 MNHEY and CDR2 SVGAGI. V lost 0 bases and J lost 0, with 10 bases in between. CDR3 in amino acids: CASSYSRVSSTDTQYF. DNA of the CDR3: TGTGCCAGCAGTTACTCCAGGGTGTCTAGCACAGATACGCAGTATTTT.

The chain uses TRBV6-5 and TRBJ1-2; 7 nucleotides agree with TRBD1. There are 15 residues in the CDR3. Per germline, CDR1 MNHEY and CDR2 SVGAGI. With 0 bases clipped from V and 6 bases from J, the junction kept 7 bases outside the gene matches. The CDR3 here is CASSYSGRGGDGYTF. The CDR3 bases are TGTGCCAGCAGTTACTCCGGCCGAGGGGGCGATGGCTACACCTTC.

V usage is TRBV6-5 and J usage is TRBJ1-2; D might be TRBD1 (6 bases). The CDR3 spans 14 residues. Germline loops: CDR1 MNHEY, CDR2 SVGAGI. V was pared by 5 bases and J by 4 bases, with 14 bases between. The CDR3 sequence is CASSLRDTSYGYTF. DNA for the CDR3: TGTGCCAGCAGTCTCAGGGACACGTCCTATGGCTACACCTTC.

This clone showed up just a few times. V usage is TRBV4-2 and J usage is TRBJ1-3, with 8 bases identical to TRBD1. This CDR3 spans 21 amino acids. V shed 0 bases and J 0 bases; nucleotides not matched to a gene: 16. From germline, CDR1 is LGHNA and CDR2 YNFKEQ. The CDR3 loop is CASSQEEVGRGRISSGNTIYF. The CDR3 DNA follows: TGTGCCAGCAGCCAAGAGGAGGTGGGCAGGGGGCGAATTAGCTCTGGAAACACCATATATTTT.

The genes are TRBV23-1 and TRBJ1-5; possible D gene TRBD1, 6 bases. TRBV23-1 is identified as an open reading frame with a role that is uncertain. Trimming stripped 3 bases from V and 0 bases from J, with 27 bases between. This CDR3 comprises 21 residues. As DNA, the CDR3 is TGCGCCAGCAGTCAGGAGGGGGGAAGGCAGTACCATTCCTATAGCAATCAGCCCCAGCATTTT. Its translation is CASSQEGGRQYHSYSNQPQHF.

The CDR3 spells CASSEGTGTGNTIYF. Written as DNA, the CDR3 is TGTGCCAGCAGTGAAGGGACAGGGACTGGAAACACCATATATTTT. J is TRBJ1-3 and V is TRBV6-4; 9 bases map to TRBD1. This CDR3 region has 15 residues. Germline V gene data show CDR1 as MRHNA and CDR2 as SNTAGT. Losses at the gene ends were 3 bases for V and 2 bases for J; bases not matched to a gene: 2.

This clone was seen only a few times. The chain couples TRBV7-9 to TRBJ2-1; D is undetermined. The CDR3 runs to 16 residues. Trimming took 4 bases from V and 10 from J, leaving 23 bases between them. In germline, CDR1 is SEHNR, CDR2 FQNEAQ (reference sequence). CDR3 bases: TGTGCCAGCAGCTCATCGCGAGCCGGGCCGAGTGAGGAGCAGTTCTTC. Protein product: CASSSSRAGPSEEQFF.

The CDR3 loop is CAIGRGNTEAFF. CDR3 nucleotide sequence: TGTGCCATTGGGAGGGGGAACACTGAAGCTTTCTTT. V is TRBV10-3 and J is TRBJ1-1; the D gene is possibly TRBD1 (5 bases). Germline V gene lookup returns CDR1 ENHRY and CDR2 SYGVKD. The germline V and J ends were trimmed by 9 bases and 1 base, with 9 bases remaining between them. The CDR3 consists of 12 residues.